Listed below are T cell receptor beta chains from one sample, sequenced in a study of vaccination and CD4 T cells after COVID-19. TCRdb redid the calling of the PCR reads with MiXCR, one entry per CDR3 protein. Here the sample spans about 13,000 distinct CDR3 sequences, 45% to 65% being singletons. The antigens these receptors bind are not known. The sequenced material came from CD4+ T cells from blood, cultured in vitro. The receptors were sampled from a human donor who had recovered from COVID-19. CDR3s include the opening cysteine and the closing phenylalanine or tryptophan. A D gene is named only where the DNA matches it firmly. Some rows mark clone size as missing; the rest say once, few, many or name a class of expanded clone.

TRBD1 | TRBJ2-7 | TRBV19 | - | TGTGCCAGTAGTATTAGGGGACAGTCCTACGAGCAGTACTTC | CASSIRGQSYEQYF
TRBD2 | TRBJ2-1 | TRBV18 | - | TGTGCCAGCTCACCACAGCCAGGGACTAGCGGACATGAGCAGTTCTTC | CASSPQPGTSGHEQFF
- | TRBJ1-1 | TRBV18 | - | TGTGCCAGCTCAGCCAACATGCGCCGGGACAATCCTGAAGCTTTCTTT | CASSANMRRDNPEAFF
- | TRBJ2-5 | TRBV7-2 | few | TGTGCCAGCAGCCGCACGGAGACCCAGTACTTC | CASSRTETQYF
TRBD2 | TRBJ2-5 | TRBV7-2 | once | TGTGCCAGCAGCTTATCTAGCGGGAGGGAGACCCAGTACTTC | CASSLSSGRETQYF
TRBD2 | TRBJ2-3 | TRBV7-2 | - | TGTGCCAGCAGCTCCCGAACTAGCGCGGGGTTCACAGATACGCAGTATTTT | CASSSRTSAGFTDTQYF
- | TRBJ2-5 | TRBV20-1 | - | TGCAGTGCTAGAGATGGGGCAGCCCTGTACCAAGAGACCCAGTACTTC | CSARDGAALYQETQYF
TRBD1 | TRBJ2-2 | TRBV6-5 | few | TGTGCCAGCAGTTCCCCCCGGGACAGGGGCTTATCGGGCGGGGAGCTGTTTTTT | CASSSPRDRGLSGGELFF
- | TRBJ2-3 | TRBV20-1 | - | TGCAGTGCTAGAGATTTGACGTTGGCTAGCGGCACAGATACGCAGTATTTT | CSARDLTLASGTDTQYF
- | TRBJ2-1 | TRBV7-9 | - | TGTGCCAGCAGCCCCGCGGTTGGGGGGCCCTCCTACAATGAGCAGTTCTTC | CASSPAVGGPSYNEQFF
- | TRBJ1-1 | TRBV6-1 | few | TGTGCCAGCAGACTAGTGAATTTAAACACTGAAGCTTTCTTT | CASRLVNLNTEAFF
- | TRBJ1-1 | TRBV6-1 | once | TGTGCCAGCAGTGTTCAGGGTCGAACTTTGAACACTGAAGCTTTCTTT | CASSVQGRTLNTEAFF
TRBD2 | TRBJ2-3 | TRBV7-9 | - | TGTGCCAGCAGCTTCCGTAGCGGGATGACCTCCACAGATACGCAGTATTTT | CASSFRSGMTSTDTQYF
TRBD1 | TRBJ2-3 | TRBV20-1 | - | TGCAGTGCTAAACAGGGGGCACAAGATACGCAGTATTTT | CSAKQGAQDTQYF
- | TRBJ2-5 | TRBV28 | - | TGTGCCAGCAGGTCCGGGCAAGAGACCCAGTACTTC | CASRSGQETQYF
- | TRBJ1-4 | TRBV20-1 | - | TGCAGTGCTCCAGACAGAGCTAATGAAAAACTGTTTTTT | CSAPDRANEKLFF
TRBD1 | TRBJ1-6 | TRBV5-5 | - | TGTGCCAGCAGCGGGGACAGGGGTAATTCACCCCTCCACTTT | CASSGDRGNSPLHF